This T cell receptor beta chain was recorded in a study of blood T cell repertoires in COVID-19. The CDR3 is made up of 15 amino acids. The germline V gene encodes CDR1 SGHRS and CDR2 YFSETQ. The V gene end was trimmed by 0 bases and the J gene end by 5 bases; junction bases not matched to a gene: 0. TCRdb's copy holds only in-frame clones and misses some; the assay was immunoSEQ multiplex PCR. The table includes about 90,000 clones, approximately 86% detected once. The specimen sequenced was peripheral blood. The source is a man older than 75 with active or convalescent COVID-19. V is TRBV5-1 and J is TRBJ1-6; 9 nucleotides align to TRBD1. In nucleotides, the CDR3 is TGCGCCAGCAGCTTGGGGACAGGGGATAATTCACCCCTCCACTTT. It is translated as CASSLGTGDNSPLHF.